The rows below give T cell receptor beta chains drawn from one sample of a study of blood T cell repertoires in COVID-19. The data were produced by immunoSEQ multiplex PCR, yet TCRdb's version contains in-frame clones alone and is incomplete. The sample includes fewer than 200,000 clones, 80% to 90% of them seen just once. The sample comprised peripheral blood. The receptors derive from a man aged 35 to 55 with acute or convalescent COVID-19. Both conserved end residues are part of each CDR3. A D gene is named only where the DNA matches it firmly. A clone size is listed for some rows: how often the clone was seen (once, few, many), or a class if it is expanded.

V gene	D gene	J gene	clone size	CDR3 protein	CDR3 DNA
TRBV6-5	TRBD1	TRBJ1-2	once	CASRRTGNYGYTF	TGTGCCAGCAGACGGACAGGGAATTATGGCTACACCTTC
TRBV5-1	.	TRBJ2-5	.	CASSLTSGMETQYF	TGCGCCAGCAGCCTCACGTCCGGGATGGAGACCCAGTACTTC
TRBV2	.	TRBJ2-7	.	CASSEFLGAEQYF	TGTGCCAGCAGTGAATTCTTGGGGGCCGAGCAGTACTTC
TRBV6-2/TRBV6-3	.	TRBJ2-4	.	CASSSRVRGKNIQYF	TGTGCCAGCAGTTCTCGGGTCCGGGGCAAAAACATTCAGTACTTC
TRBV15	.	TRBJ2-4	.	CATSRDAEGDKNIQYF	TGTGCCACCAGCAGAGATGCGGAAGGAGACAAAAACATTCAGTACTTC
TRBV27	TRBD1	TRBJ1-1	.	CASSLGQLSTEAFF	TGTGCCAGCAGCTTGGGACAGCTAAGCACTGAAGCTTTCTTT
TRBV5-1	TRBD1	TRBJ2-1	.	CASSPPRTGNTNEQFF	TGCGCCAGCAGTCCTCCCCGGACAGGGAATACCAATGAGCAGTTCTTC
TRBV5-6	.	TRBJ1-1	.	CASSSVWTEAFF	TGTGCCAGCAGCTCGGTATGGACTGAAGCTTTCTTT
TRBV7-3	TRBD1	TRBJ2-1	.	CASSPGQGRNEQFF	TGTGCCAGCAGCCCGGGACAGGGGAGGAATGAGCAGTTCTTC
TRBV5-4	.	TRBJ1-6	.	CASSVMRDSPLHF	TGTGCCAGCAGCGTCATGAGAGATTCACCCCTCCACTTT
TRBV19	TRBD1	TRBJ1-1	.	CASRRQGPEAFF	TGTGCCAGTAGGAGACAGGGGCCTGAAGCTTTCTTT
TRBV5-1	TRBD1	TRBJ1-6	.	CASSPGQTNSPLHF	TGCGCCAGCAGCCCGGGACAGACCAATTCACCCCTCCACTTT
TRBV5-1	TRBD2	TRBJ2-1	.	CASALAGAYNEQFF	TGCGCCAGCGCACTAGCGGGGGCGTACAATGAGCAGTTCTTC
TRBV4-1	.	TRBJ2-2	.	CASSHSGDHSNTGELFF	TGCGCCAGCAGCCACTCGGGGGACCACTCGAACACCGGGGAGCTGTTTTTT
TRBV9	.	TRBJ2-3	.	CASSPSVANTDTQYF	TGTGCCAGCAGCCCCTCCGTGGCAAACACAGATACGCAGTATTTT
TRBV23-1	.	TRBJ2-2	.	CASHGQFANTGELFF	TGCGCCAGCCACGGACAGTTCGCGAACACCGGGGAGCTGTTTTTT
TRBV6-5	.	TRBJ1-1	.	CASSYSGKNTEAFF	TGTGCCAGCAGTTACTCGGGCAAGAACACTGAAGCTTTCTTT
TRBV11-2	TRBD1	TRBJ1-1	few	CASSLGTGGDTEAFF	TGTGCCAGCAGCCTCGGGACAGGGGGAGACACTGAAGCTTTCTTT
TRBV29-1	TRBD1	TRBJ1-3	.	CSVLTGDGNTIYF	TGCAGCGTTTTAACAGGGGATGGAAACACCATATATTTT
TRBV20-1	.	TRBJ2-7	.	CSVWSTYEQYF	TGCAGTGTTTGGAGTACGTACGAGCAGTACTTC
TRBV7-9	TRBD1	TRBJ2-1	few	CASSLNRWVTGGYNEQFF	TGTGCCAGCAGCTTAAATCGGTGGGTGACAGGGGGATACAATGAGCAGTTCTTC
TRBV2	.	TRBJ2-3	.	CAGKAGYTDTQYF	TGTGCCGGGAAGGCGGGGTACACAGATACGCAGTATTTT
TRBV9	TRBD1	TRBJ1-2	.	CASSLTDRGHGYTF	TGTGCCAGCAGCCTTACCGACAGGGGGCATGGCTACACCTTC
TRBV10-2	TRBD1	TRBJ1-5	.	CASRRTGEGSNQPQHF	TGCGCCAGCAGGAGGACAGGGGAAGGTAGCAATCAGCCCCAGCATTTT
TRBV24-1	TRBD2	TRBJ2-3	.	CATSASGGAADTQYF	TGTGCCACCAGTGCAAGCGGGGGGGCGGCAGATACGCAGTATTTT
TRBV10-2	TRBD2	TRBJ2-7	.	CASAWTSGSYEQYF	TGCGCCAGCGCCTGGACTAGCGGCTCCTACGAGCAGTACTTC
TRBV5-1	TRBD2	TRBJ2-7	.	CASSQPSGGPEQYF	TGCGCCAGCAGCCAACCGTCGGGGGGGCCCGAGCAGTACTTC
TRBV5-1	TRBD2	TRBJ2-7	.	CASSSSDTSGDYEQYF	TGCGCCAGCAGCTCCTCGGATACTAGCGGGGATTACGAGCAGTACTTC
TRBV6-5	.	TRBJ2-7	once	CATLPPGVSSYEQYF	TGTGCCACCCTTCCCCCCGGGGTGAGCTCCTACGAGCAGTACTTC
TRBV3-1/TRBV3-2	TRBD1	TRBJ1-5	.	CASSHPDREPLYSNQPQHF	TGTGCCAGCAGCCACCCCGACAGGGAACCCCTTTATAGCAATCAGCCCCAGCATTTT
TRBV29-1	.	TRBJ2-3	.	CSVERWASTDTQYF	TGCAGCGTTGAAAGGTGGGCTAGCACAGATACGCAGTATTTT
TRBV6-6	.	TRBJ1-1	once	CASSPLLNTEAFF	TGTGCCAGCAGCCCGCTACTGAACACTGAAGCTTTCTTT
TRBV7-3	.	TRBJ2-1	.	CASSLSGGSFNEQFF	TGTGCCAGCAGCTTATCCGGGGGAAGCTTCAATGAGCAGTTCTTC
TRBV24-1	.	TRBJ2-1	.	CATSDPFSEQFF	TGTGCCACCAGTGATCCCTTCAGTGAGCAGTTCTTC
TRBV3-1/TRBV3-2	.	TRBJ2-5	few	CASSDLAQETQYF	TGTGCCAGCAGCGATCTAGCGCAAGAGACCCAGTACTTC
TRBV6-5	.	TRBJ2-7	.	CASSPQGNEQYF	TGTGCCAGCAGTCCTCAGGGAAACGAGCAGTACTTC
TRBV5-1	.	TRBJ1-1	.	CASSLGPQGLNTEAFF	TGCGCCAGCAGCTTGGGGCCCCAGGGGCTGAACACTGAAGCTTTCTTT
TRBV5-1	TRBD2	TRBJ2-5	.	CASSLGGGALQETQYF	TGCGCCAGCAGCTTGGGCGGGGGGGCCCTCCAAGAGACCCAGTACTTC
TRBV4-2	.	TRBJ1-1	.	CASSPREDWNTEAFF	TGTGCCAGCAGCCCCCGGGAGGACTGGAACACTGAAGCTTTCTTT
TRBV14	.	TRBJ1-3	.	CASERGSGNTIYF	TGTGCCAGCGAGAGGGGGTCTGGAAACACCATATATTTT
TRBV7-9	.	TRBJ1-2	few	CASSPDETVGGYTF	TGTGCCAGCAGCCCCGATGAGACGGTGGGCGGCTACACCTTC
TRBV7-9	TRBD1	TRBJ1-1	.	CASSRNRGVGFTEAFF	TGTGCCAGCAGCCGAAACAGGGGGGTCGGATTCACTGAAGCTTTCTTT
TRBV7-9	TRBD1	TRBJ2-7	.	CASSPRDRGSREQYF	TGTGCCAGCAGCCCCCGGGACAGGGGATCGAGGGAGCAGTACTTC
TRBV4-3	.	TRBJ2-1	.	CASSQENEGSYNEQFF	TGCGCCAGCAGCCAAGAAAACGAGGGCTCCTACAATGAGCAGTTCTTC
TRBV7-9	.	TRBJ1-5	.	CASSQLEEQPQHF	TGTGCCAGCAGCCAGCTAGAGGAGCAGCCCCAGCATTTT
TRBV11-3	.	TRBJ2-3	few	CASSLTTSTDTQYF	TGTGCCAGCAGCTTAACCACTAGCACAGATACGCAGTATTTT
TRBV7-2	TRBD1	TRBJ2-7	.	CASSYGQGLQYF	TGTGCCAGCAGCTATGGACAGGGATTGCAGTACTTC
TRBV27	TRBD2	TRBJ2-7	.	CASTTIGGSGYEQYF	TGTGCCAGCACCACGATCGGGGGGTCGGGCTACGAGCAGTACTTC
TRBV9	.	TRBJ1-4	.	CASSVAGGLSNEKLFF	TGTGCCAGCAGCGTAGCTGGGGGCCTATCTAATGAAAAACTGTTTTTT
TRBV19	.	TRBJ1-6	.	CASRTSGGVNNSPLHF	TGTGCCAGTAGGACATCCGGAGGGGTTAATAATTCACCCCTCCACTTT
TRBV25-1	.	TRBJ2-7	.	CASSEWAGSSYEQYF	TGTGCCAGCAGTGAATGGGCTGGTAGCTCCTACGAGCAGTACTTC
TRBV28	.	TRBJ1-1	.	CASISPLPGVTEAFF	TGTGCCAGCATATCCCCCCTCCCAGGGGTCACTGAAGCTTTCTTT